Listed below are T cell receptor beta chains from one sample, sequenced in a study of OX40 agonist ivuxolimab in advanced cancers. TCRdb's copy holds only in-frame clones and misses some; the assay was immunoSEQ multiplex PCR. The table records around 60,000 clones, roughly 89% of them present only once. The material sequenced was CD4+ or CD8+ T cells sorted from blood, taken in a trial of the OX40 agonist ivuxolimab. Every receptor here comes from an adult with an advanced solid tumor such as melanoma, head and neck, liver or kidney cancer. CDR3s leave out the opening cysteine and the closing phenylalanine or tryptophan. The order of the fields is J gene, V gene, CDR3 protein.

J: TRBJ2-3
V: TRBV7-2
CDR3: ASSLVGTDTQY

J: TRBJ2-7
V: TRBV6-5
CDR3: ASSSGTRGLGQY

J: TRBJ2-7
V: TRBV7-9
CDR3: ASSLGVAGEQY

J: TRBJ2-5
V: TRBV7-8
CDR3: ASSFRTSIETQY

J: TRBJ2-7
V: TRBV11-2
CDR3: ASSLDPAAYEQY

J: TRBJ2-2
V: TRBV28
CDR3: ASSLRLATGELF

J: TRBJ2-7
V: TRBV5-5
CDR3: ASSSRTSGSSYEQY

J: TRBJ2-7
V: TRBV27
CDR3: ASSHGLDYEQY

J: TRBJ1-2
V: TRBV29-1
CDR3: SVEEQDYGYT

J: TRBJ1-1
V: TRBV5-1
CDR3: ASSPRTGLNTEAF

J: TRBJ1-2
V: TRBV4-1
CDR3: ASRLPGQGNYGYT

J: TRBJ1-1
V: TRBV5-1
CDR3: ASSFGQGGTEAF

J: TRBJ1-2
V: TRBV9
CDR3: ASSRAGANYGYT

J: TRBJ2-1
V: TRBV7-9
CDR3: ASSEKRISSYNEQF

J: TRBJ2-2
V: TRBV9
CDR3: ASSVSGAGELF

J: TRBJ1-5
V: TRBV10-3
CDR3: AISETARGQPQH

J: TRBJ1-2
V: TRBV9
CDR3: ASSATLGGPYGYT

J: TRBJ2-3
V: TRBV15
CDR3: ATSSRADTQY

J: TRBJ1-5
V: TRBV27
CDR3: ASSPRGNQPQH

J: TRBJ2-7
V: TRBV28
CDR3: AITDRASPHEQY

J: TRBJ1-2
V: TRBV5-1
CDR3: ASSSGNGYT

J: TRBJ2-1
V: TRBV13
CDR3: ASSFFTSSYNEQF

J: TRBJ1-5
V: TRBV19
CDR3: ASSPWGQPQH

J: TRBJ2-7
V: TRBV27
CDR3: ASSRTPQGHYEQY

J: TRBJ2-1
V: TRBV27
CDR3: ASSLYQVAGRGNEQF

J: TRBJ2-7
V: TRBV4-1
CDR3: ASSQPGQGSEQY

J: TRBJ1-5
V: TRBV2
CDR3: ASSEVGQSNQPQH

J: TRBJ1-2
V: TRBV9
CDR3: ASSGQGANYGYT

J: TRBJ1-5
V: TRBV19
CDR3: ASSGTANQPQH

J: TRBJ2-3
V: TRBV5-6
CDR3: ASSLRRGRTDTQY

J: TRBJ1-4
V: TRBV13
CDR3: ASSGTGRRGNEKLF

J: TRBJ2-5
V: TRBV11-2
CDR3: ASSLDGTPRRETQY

J: TRBJ2-7
V: TRBV9
CDR3: ASSVATGYEQY

J: TRBJ2-1
V: TRBV19
CDR3: ASAWAGGGDDEQF

J: TRBJ2-7
V: TRBV28
CDR3: ASSRPLRDRSYEQY

J: .
V: TRBV7-9
CDR3: ASSFPSSYEQY

J: TRBJ2-3
V: TRBV7-9
CDR3: ASSSSLTDTQY

J: TRBJ2-7
V: TRBV5-8
CDR3: ASSLASGRGYEQY

J: TRBJ2-7
V: TRBV6-5
CDR3: ASRILEASYEQY

J: TRBJ2-3
V: TRBV7-2
CDR3: ASTPIGGRSTQY

J: TRBJ2-3
V: TRBV10-3
CDR3: AIKGLTNPDTQY

J: TRBJ1-1
V: TRBV10-2
CDR3: ASSEDPSEAF

J: TRBJ1-1
V: TRBV19
CDR3: ASSIGRGPHTEAF

J: TRBJ2-2
V: TRBV19
CDR3: ASKIGTGTGELF

J: TRBJ2-7
V: TRBV5-1
CDR3: ASRQGLAGDNEQY

J: TRBJ2-7
V: TRBV7-6
CDR3: ASSSGLVSYEQY

J: TRBJ2-5
V: TRBV29-1
CDR3: SVEGGGRGETQY

J: TRBJ2-7
V: TRBV5-1
CDR3: ASSLNPGFSSYEQY

J: TRBJ1-5
V: TRBV27
CDR3: ASSFSRQGGQPQH

J: TRBJ2-2
V: TRBV27
CDR3: ASVRLLAGGTGELF

J: TRBJ2-6
V: TRBV30
CDR3: AGWHSGANVLT

J: TRBJ2-7
V: TRBV6-5
CDR3: ASSYRQLSANYEQY

J: TRBJ2-1
V: TRBV4-1
CDR3: ASSQIDSFSYNEQF